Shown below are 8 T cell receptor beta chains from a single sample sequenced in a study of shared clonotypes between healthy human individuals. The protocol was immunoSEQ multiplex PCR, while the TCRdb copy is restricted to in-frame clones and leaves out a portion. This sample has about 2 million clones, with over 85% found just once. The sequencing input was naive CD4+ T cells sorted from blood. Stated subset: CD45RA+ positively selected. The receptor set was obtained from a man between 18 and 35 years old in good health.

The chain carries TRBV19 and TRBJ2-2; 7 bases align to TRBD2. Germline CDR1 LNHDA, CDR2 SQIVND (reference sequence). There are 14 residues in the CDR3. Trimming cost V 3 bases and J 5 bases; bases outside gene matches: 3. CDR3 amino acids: CASSIERGTGELFF. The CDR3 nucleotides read TGTGCCAGTAGTATTGAGCGGGGAACCGGGGAGCTGTTTTTT.

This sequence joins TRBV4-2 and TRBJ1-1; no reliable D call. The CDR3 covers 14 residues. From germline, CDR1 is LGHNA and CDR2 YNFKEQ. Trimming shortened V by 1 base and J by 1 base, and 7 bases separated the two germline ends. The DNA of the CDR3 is TGTGCCAGCAGCCAAGTGTGGAGGAACACTGAAGCTTTCTTT. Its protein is CASSQVWRNTEAFF.

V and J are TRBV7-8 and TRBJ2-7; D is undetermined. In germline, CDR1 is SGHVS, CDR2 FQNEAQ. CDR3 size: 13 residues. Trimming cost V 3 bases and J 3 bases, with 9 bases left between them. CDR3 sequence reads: CASSFGRVYEQYF. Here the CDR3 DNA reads TGTGCCAGCAGCTTTGGCAGAGTCTACGAGCAGTACTTC.

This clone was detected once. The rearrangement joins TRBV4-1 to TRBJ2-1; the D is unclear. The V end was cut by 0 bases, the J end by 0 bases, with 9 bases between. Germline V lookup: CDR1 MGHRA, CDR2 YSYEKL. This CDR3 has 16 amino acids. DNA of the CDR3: TGCGCCAGCAGCCAAGATTTGCCGGGCTCCTACAATGAGCAGTTCTTC. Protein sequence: CASSQDLPGSYNEQFF.

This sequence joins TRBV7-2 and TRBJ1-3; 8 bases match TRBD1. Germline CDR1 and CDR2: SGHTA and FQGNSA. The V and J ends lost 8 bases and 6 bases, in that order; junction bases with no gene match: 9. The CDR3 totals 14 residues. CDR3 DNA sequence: TGTGCCAGCCGTCGGGGACAGGACGAAAACACCATATATTTT. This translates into CASRRGQDENTIYF.

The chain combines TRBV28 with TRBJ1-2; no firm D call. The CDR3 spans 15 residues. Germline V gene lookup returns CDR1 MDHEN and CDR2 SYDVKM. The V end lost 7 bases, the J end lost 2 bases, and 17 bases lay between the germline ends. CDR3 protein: CASTSSGVRNYGYTF. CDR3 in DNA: TGTGCCAGCACCTCTAGTGGGGTTCGGAACTATGGCTACACCTTC.

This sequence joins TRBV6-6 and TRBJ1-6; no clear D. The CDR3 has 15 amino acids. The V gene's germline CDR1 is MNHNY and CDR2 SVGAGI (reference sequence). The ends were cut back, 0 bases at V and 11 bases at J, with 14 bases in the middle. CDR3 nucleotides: TGTGCCAGCAGTTACTCCCGGGCCCAGGAAGCACCCCTCCACTTT. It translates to CASSYSRAQEAPLHF.

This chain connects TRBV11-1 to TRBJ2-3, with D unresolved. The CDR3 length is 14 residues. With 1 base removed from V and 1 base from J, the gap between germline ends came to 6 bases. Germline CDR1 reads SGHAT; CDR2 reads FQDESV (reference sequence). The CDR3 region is CASSLGGGTDTQYF. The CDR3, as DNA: TGTGCCAGCAGCTTAGGTGGGGGCACAGATACGCAGTATTTT.